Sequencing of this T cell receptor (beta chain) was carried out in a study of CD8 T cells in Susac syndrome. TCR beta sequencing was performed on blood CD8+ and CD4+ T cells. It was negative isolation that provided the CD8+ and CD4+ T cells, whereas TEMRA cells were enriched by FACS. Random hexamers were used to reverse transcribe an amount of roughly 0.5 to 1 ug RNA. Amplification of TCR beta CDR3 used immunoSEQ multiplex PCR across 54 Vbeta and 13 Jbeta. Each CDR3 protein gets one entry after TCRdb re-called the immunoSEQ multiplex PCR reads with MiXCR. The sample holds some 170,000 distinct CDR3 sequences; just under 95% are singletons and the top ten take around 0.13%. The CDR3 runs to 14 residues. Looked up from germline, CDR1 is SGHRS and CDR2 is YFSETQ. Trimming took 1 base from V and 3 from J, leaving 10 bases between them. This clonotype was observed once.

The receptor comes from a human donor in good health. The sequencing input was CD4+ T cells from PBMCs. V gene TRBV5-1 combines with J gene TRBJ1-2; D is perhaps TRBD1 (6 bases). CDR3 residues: CASSLNAGDYGYTF. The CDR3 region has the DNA TGCGCCAGCAGCTTGAATGCAGGGGACTATGGCTACACCTTC.